The 30 T cell receptor beta chains presented below share a single source sample, sequenced in a study of tumor-infiltrating lymphocytes in oesophageal squamous cell carcinoma. TCRdb processed the PCR reads anew with MiXCR; each CDR3 protein has one entry. The table includes approximately 20,000 distinct CDR3 sequences, around 43% detected once. The sample taken for sequencing was blood. The source is a male donor with esophageal squamous cell carcinoma.

The chain is built from TRBV7-3 and TRBJ2-1, with D uncertain. The V and J ends lost 5 bases and 7 bases respectively, with 15 bases between them. CDR1 is SGHTA, CDR2 FQGTGA, per germline. The CDR3 runs to 14 residues. The CDR3 spells CASSPLSSSNEQFF. CDR3 bases: TGTGCCAGCAGCCCCCTGAGTTCATCGAATGAGCAGTTCTTC.

This clonotype has at least ten counts. V usage is TRBV5-8 and J usage is TRBJ1-2; 7 bases line up with TRBD1. V was clipped by 2 bases and J by 3 bases; unmatched bases: 7. This CDR3 region has 15 residues. Germline-derived CDR1 and CDR2 are SGHTS and YDEGEE. CDR3 coding DNA: TGTGCCAGCAGCTTAGGGGGCGGATTGGACTATGGCTACACCTTC. Protein product: CASSLGGGLDYGYTF. The variable domain in full, with the rest retrieved from reference TRBV5-8 and TRBJ1-2, is EAGVTQSPTHLIKTRGQQATLRCSPISGHTSVYWYQQALGLGLQFLLWYDEGEERNRGNFPPRFSGRQFPNYSSELNVNALELEDSALYLCASSLGGGLDYGYTFGSGTRLTVV.

This chain joins TRBV15 and TRBJ1-5; 7 nucleotides align to TRBD1. Germline CDR1 and CDR2: LNHNV and YYDKDF (reference sequence). Trimming removed 5 bases from V and 7 bases from J; junction bases left unmatched: 8. The length of the CDR3 is 14 residues. CDR3 in DNA: TGTGCCACCAGCCCCACAGGGGAAAGGCAGCCCCAGCATTTT. Amino acid sequence: CATSPTGERQPQHF. Full variable domain (remainder filled in from reference TRBV15 and TRBJ1-5): DAMVIQNPRYQVTQFGKPVTLSCSQTLNHNVMYWYQQKSSQAPKLLFHYYDKDFNNEADTPDNFQSRRPNTSFCFLDIRSPGLGDTAMYLCATSPTGERQPQHFGDGTRLSIL.

This clonotype is deemed medium-sized. CDR3 DNA: TGTGCCAGCAGCTTAGGCCCCCACGAGGGGGAGGCTCGATGGAATGAGCAGTACTTC. Protein product: CASSLGPHEGEARWNEQYF. This sequence joins TRBV7-3 and TRBJ2-7; D possibly uses TRBD1 or TRBD2 (6 bases each). V gave up 2 bases and J gave up 7 bases, with 30 bases separating them. CDR3 length: 19 residues. Germline assignment: CDR1 SGHTA and CDR2 FQGTGA.

This clonotype occurred many times. The chain is built from TRBV5-1 and TRBJ2-1; 8 positions agree with TRBD1. Germline lookup yields CDR1 SGHRS and CDR2 YFSETQ. After removal of 4 bases from V and 2 bases from J, the junction contained 8 bases not matched to a gene. There are 16 residues in the CDR3. Here the CDR3 reads CASSADRERAYNEQFF. The CDR3 nucleotides are TGCGCCAGCAGCGCGGACAGGGAGAGAGCCTACAATGAGCAGTTCTTC. Full variable domain (missing parts from reference TRBV5-1 and TRBJ2-1): KAGVTQTPRYLIKTRGQQVTLSCSPISGHRSVSWYQQTPGQGLQFLFEYFSETQRNKGNFPGRFSGRQFSNSRSEMNVSTLELGDSALYLCASSADRERAYNEQFFGPGTRLTVL.

This clonotype was seen repeatedly, ten times or more. A much bigger clone sits one base away, suggesting this may be a read error. The rearrangement joins TRBV7-8 to TRBJ2-7; D might be TRBD2 (5 bases). Trimming pared 4 bases from V and 7 bases from J, leaving 26 bases between. The CDR3 sequence is 17 residues long. Germline CDR1 and CDR2: SGHVS and FQNEAQ. The CDR3 sequence is CASSSVRGGSRYNEQYF. Here the CDR3 DNA reads TGTGCCAGCAGCTCCGTCCGGGGTGGTTCAAGGTACAATGAGCAGTACTTC. Supplemented by reference TRBV7-8 and TRBJ2-7, the full variable domain reads GAGVSQSPRYKVAKRGQDVALRCDPISGHVSLFWYQQALGQGPEFLTYFQNEAQLDKSGLPSDRFFAERPEGSVSTLKIQRTQQEDSAVYLCASSSVRGGSRYNEQYFGPGTRLTVT.

Points on this clonotype: The CDR3 carries no conserved terminal phenylalanine or tryptophan, so it likely arises from a read error. It is unclear where the CDR3 begins or ends on the DNA, so no DNA is shown, and the CDR3 is as TCRdb lists it. The V gene is TRBV7-8, the J gene TRBJ1-1; the D segment call TRBD1 is taken from the table without a DNA check. Germline V lookup: CDR1 SGHVS, CDR2 FQNEAQ. With termini counted, the CDR3 has 18 amino acids. The CDR3 loop reads CASSLGAGQVNYEQYFGQ.

This clonotype was counted only a few times. The J gene is TRBJ2-5, the V gene TRBV12-3 or TRBV12-4; D is undetermined. The V end was cut by 3 bases, the J end by 3 bases, with 2 bases between. The CDR3 runs to 11 residues. The CDR3 spells CASSFEETQYF. The DNA for the CDR3 is TGTGCCAGCAGTTTCGAAGAGACCCAGTACTTC.

This chain uses TRBV7-8 with TRBJ2-5; D is ambiguous. The J call may be in error: the DNA end matches TRBJ2-7 better. The CDR3 spans 12 residues. Germline assignment: CDR1 SGHVS and CDR2 FQNEAQ. CDR3 in DNA: TGTGCCAGCAGCTTAGACCCCCTCGAGCAGTACTTC. Translation: CASSLDPLEQYF.

Only one count was recorded for this clonotype. This chain uses TRBV7-2 with TRBJ2-6; D is unresolved. The J call may be wrong; the DNA end is better matched by TRBJ2-7. Germline V gene data show CDR1 as SGHTA and CDR2 as FQGNSA. This CDR3 comprises 14 residues. CDR3 DNA sequence: TGTGCCAGCAGCTTAGGGCAGAGCTCCTACGAGCAGTACTTC. Encoded protein: CASSLGQSSYEQYF.

The chain links TRBV7-2 to TRBJ2-5; 8 positions agree with TRBD2. The CDR3 is 14 residues long. Trimming removed 0 bases from V and 13 bases from J; junction bases left unmatched: 10. Germline V gene lookup returns CDR1 SGHTA and CDR2 FQGNSA. The CDR3 nucleotides read TGTGCCAGCAGCTTAGCCCAGACCTCTAGCGGGTTGTACTTC. Its protein is CASSLAQTSSGLYF.

The J gene is TRBJ2-3, the V gene TRBV3-1; 7 bases align to TRBD2. The CDR3 totals 15 residues. The J segment lost 5 bases and the V segment lost 0 bases, leaving 5 bases of the junction unmatched. Germline V CDR1 and CDR2: LGHDT, YNNKEL (reference sequence). This chain's CDR3 is CASSQDSGRVDTQYF. CDR3 sequence (DNA): TGTGCCAGCAGCCAAGATTCGGGGAGGGTAGATACGCAGTATTTT.

This clonotype was picked up a small number of times. The chain is built from TRBV28 and TRBJ2-7; D is undetermined. The length of the CDR3 is 13 residues. Trimming removed 5 bases at V and 2 bases at J, with 10 bases between. Germline V lookup: CDR1 MDHEN, CDR2 SYDVKM. The CDR3 loop is CASSPRPAYEQYF. CDR3 coding DNA: TGTGCCAGCAGTCCCCGCCCGGCCTACGAGCAGTACTTC. The variable domain in full, completed from reference TRBV28 and TRBJ2-7, reads DVKVTQSSRYLVKRTGEKVFLECVQDMDHENMFWYRQDPGLGLRLIYFSYDVKMKEKGDIPEGYSVSREKKERFSLILESASTNQTSMYLCASSPRPAYEQYFGPGTRLTVT.

This clonotype has at least ten counts. A much larger clone is a single base away; this may be a read error. V gene TRBV6-6 combines with J gene TRBJ2-5, with a weak D call TRBD2 (6 bases). The germline V gene has CDR1 MNHNY and CDR2 SVGAGI (reference sequence). V dropped 1 base and J dropped 11 bases, with 17 bases sitting between them. The CDR3 consists of 14 residues. CDR3 sequence (DNA): TGTGCCAGCAGTTACTGGTCGGGAGACAATGAGCAGTACTTC. It codes for CASSYWSGDNEQYF.

As for this clonotype: A much bigger clone sits one base away, suggesting this may be a read error. The CDR3 sequence is CASSPREAEGDEQYF. The DNA for the CDR3 is TGTGCCAGCAGTCCTCGCGAGGCGGAAGGCGATGAGCAGTACTTC. This sequence joins TRBV7-3 and TRBJ2-1; D not certain. The J call may be wrong; the DNA end is better matched by TRBJ2-7. Germline assignment: CDR1 SGHTA and CDR2 FQGTGA. The CDR3 contains 15 residues.

Many counts were recorded for this clonotype. The rearrangement uses TRBV5-5 and TRBJ2-7; 8 bases fit TRBD2. Germline V gene sequence: CDR1 SGHKS, CDR2 YYEKEE (reference sequence). This CDR3 is 15 amino acids long. With 4 bases clipped from V and 3 bases from J, the junction kept 9 bases outside the gene matches. The CDR3 bases are TGTGCCAGCAGCATGCTGGGGACTAGGAACTACGAGCAGTACTTC. It specifies CASSMLGTRNYEQYF.

This clonotype was seen more than once but under ten times. The chain is built from TRBV2 and TRBJ2-1; TRBD1 agrees at 9 bases. Gene TRBJ2-7 matches the end of the DNA better, so the J call may be wrong. The CDR3 runs to 15 residues. CDR1 is SNHLY, CDR2 FYNNEI, per germline. CDR3 coding DNA: TGTGCCAGCAGTGCAGGACAGGGGCAACGTTACGAGCAGTACTTC. Translation gives CASSAGQGQRYEQYF.

The chain employs TRBV7-2 and TRBJ2-5, with 14 positions matching TRBD2. With the DNA end fitting TRBJ2-7 better, the J assignment may be wrong. The CDR3 sequence is 16 residues long. From germline, CDR1 is SGHTA and CDR2 FQGNSA. CDR3: CASSLETSGGAYEQYF. Written as DNA, the CDR3 is TGTGCCAGCAGCTTAGAGACTAGCGGGGGGGCCTACGAGCAGTACTTC.

CDR3 sequence: CASSLAFGQGTGELFF. In nucleotides, the CDR3 is TGCGCCAGCAGCTTGGCTTTCGGCCAAGGAACCGGGGAGCTGTTTTTT. V gene TRBV5-1 combines with J gene TRBJ2-2; D remains unclear. Germline CDR1 SGHRS, CDR2 YFSETQ. The CDR3 is 16 amino acids. Trimming pared 0 bases from V and 5 bases from J, leaving 14 bases between.

In its sample, this clonotype was seen once. The rearrangement uses TRBV7-3 and TRBJ2-3; D is unresolved. Germline V CDR1 and CDR2: SGHTA, FQGTGA. V was pared by 5 bases and J by 1 base, with 7 bases between. This CDR3 has 13 residues. The chain's CDR3 is CASSPKGTDTQYF. As DNA, the CDR3 is TGTGCCAGCAGCCCCAAGGGCACAGATACGCAGTATTTT.

This clonotype has more than one count but fewer than ten. The chain carries TRBV4-1 and TRBJ2-7; maybe TRBD2 (5 bases). Germline CDR1 and CDR2: MGHRA and YSYEKL. Trimming cost V 5 bases and J 7 bases, with 12 bases left between them. The CDR3 is 12 residues long. The CDR3 loop reads CASSFPSREQYF. DNA of the CDR3: TGCGCCAGCAGCTTCCCTAGCAGGGAGCAGTACTTC.

This clonotype was seen repeatedly, ten times or more. V usage is TRBV19 and J usage is TRBJ2-3, with TRBD1 matching over 9 bases. With 9 bases clipped from V and 6 bases from J, the junction kept 10 bases outside the gene matches. The CDR3 runs to 14 residues. The germline gives CDR1 LNHDA, CDR2 SQIVND (reference sequence). The CDR3 DNA is TGTGCCAGCCGGAAACAGGGGGCATTGGATACGCAGTATTTT. Residues: CASRKQGALDTQYF.

Note on this clonotype: This may stem from a read error, because a much larger clone lies one nucleotide away. The chain carries TRBV5-4 and TRBJ2-5; D is unresolved. Germline V lookup: CDR1 SGHNT, CDR2 YYREEE (reference sequence). This CDR3 comprises 11 residues. The V and J ends lost 2 bases and 5 bases respectively, with 4 bases between them. The CDR3 here is CASSLAETQYF. The CDR3 nucleotides are TGTGCCAGCAGCTTAGCGGAGACCCAGTACTTC.

For this clonotype: The conserved final phenylalanine or tryptophan is absent from the CDR3, which likely points to a read error. Because the CDR3's place on the DNA is in doubt, the DNA is left out and the CDR3 is given as listed by TCRdb. The CDR3 loop reads CASRSHRGAYEQYFGA. This rearrangement joins TRBV12-3 or TRBV12-4 to TRBJ2-6; the table's D gene call, TRBD1, was not cross checked with the DNA. Ends included, the CDR3 has 16 residues.

A note on this clonotype: The conserved phenylalanine or tryptophan normally closing the CDR3 is absent here, so this likely arose from a read error. The DNA is left out, because the CDR3 cannot be placed on it with certainty; the CDR3 is given as TCRdb lists it. The gene calls are TRBV12-3 or TRBV12-4 and TRBJ2-1; TRBD1, as called in the table, went unchecked against the DNA. 14 amino acids form the CDR3, both terminal residues included. This CDR3 reads CASSPGRRGYTFGS.

This rearrangement joins TRBV7-8 to TRBJ2-7, with 7 bases matching TRBD2. TRBJ2-1 matches the DNA end more closely, so the J call is doubtful. Germline assignment: CDR1 SGHVS and CDR2 FQNEAQ. This CDR3 region has 13 residues. Written as DNA, the CDR3 is TGTGCCAGCAGCCTGTGGGGAGGCGGGGGGCAGTTCTTC. Its translation is CASSLWGGGGQFF.

The V call is TRBV7-4, the J call TRBJ2-2; tentatively, D is TRBD1 or TRBD2 (5 bases each). The CDR3 runs to 12 residues. Trimming took 10 bases from V and 9 from J, leaving 15 bases between them. Germline assignment: CDR1 SGHVT and CDR2 SQSDAQ. The CDR3 loop reads CAIEGNLRELFF. The CDR3, as DNA: TGTGCCATCGAGGGGAATTTAAGGGAGCTGTTTTTT.

This clonotype has more than one count but fewer than ten. The chain is built from TRBV7-2 and TRBJ2-3, with 9 bases that match TRBD2. The V gene end was trimmed by 6 bases and the J gene end by 4 bases; junction bases not matched to a gene: 8. The CDR3 length is 15 residues. CDR1 is SGHTA and CDR2 is FQGNSA in the germline V gene. In nucleotides, the CDR3 is TGTGCCAGCAGGATGACTAGCGGTGAGGCAGATACGCAGTATTTT. Translating it yields CASRMTSGEADTQYF.

With regard to this clonotype: This may be a read error: a much more frequent sequence differs by one nucleotide. V and J are TRBV27 and TRBJ2-5; 8 bases agree with TRBD1. The DNA matches TRBJ2-1 better at its end, which makes the J call doubtful. This CDR3 region has 15 residues. Germline CDR1 is MNHEY and CDR2 is SMNVEV (reference sequence). The CDR3 nucleotides read TGTGCCAGCGGACTCCGGGACAGGATTGTCTACGAGCAGTTCTTC. Translated: CASGLRDRIVYEQFF.

A single count supports this clonotype. The chain's CDR3 is CASSERGDTQYF. For the CDR3, the DNA is TGTGCCAGCAGTGAACGGGGGGATACGCAGTATTTT. The chain uses TRBV6-1 and TRBJ2-3, with D perhaps matching TRBD2 (6 bases). Deletions cut 2 bases from V and 6 bases from J, with 6 bases between. The CDR3 consists of 12 residues. The germline V gene has CDR1 MNHNS and CDR2 SASEGT.